The rows below give T cell receptor beta chains drawn from one sample of a study of cytomegalovirus exposure and HLA in healthy donors. Produced via immunoSEQ multiplex PCR; TCRdb's table is partial and in-frame only. The sample contains about 110,000 clones, 65% to 80% of which appear only once. Sequenced input: PBMCs. These receptors were taken from a woman aged 40 to 50 in good health and CMV-seronegative. Each CDR3 is given with its conserved first and last residue. The order of the fields is clone size, V gene, J gene, D gene, CDR3 DNA, CDR3 protein. The D gene is left open where the match is weak. Expanded clones are given a class, and other clones once, few, many or no size at all.

once	TRBV30	TRBJ1-1	TRBD1	TGTGCCTGGGTGGACAGGTGGGACACTGAAGCTTTCTTT	CAWVDRWDTEAFF
NA	TRBV7-6	TRBJ2-1	TRBD2	TGTGCCAGCAGCCCCGCCCTAGCGGATTACAATGAGCAGTTCTTC	CASSPALADYNEQFF
NA	TRBV27	TRBJ1-4	TRBD1	TGTGCCAGCAGTTTATCGATGGGCGGACAGGGCCTAAATGAAAAACTGTTTTTT	CASSLSMGGQGLNEKLFF
NA	TRBV5-1	TRBJ2-7	NA	TGCGCCAGCCAAGACCTAGACGGGTACGAGCAGTACTTC	CASQDLDGYEQYF
NA	TRBV5-4	TRBJ1-1	TRBD1	TGTGCCAGCAGCTTGGCGCAGGGGGTGGGAACTGAAGCTTTCTTT	CASSLAQGVGTEAFF
NA	TRBV7-9	TRBJ1-2	TRBD1	TGTGCCAGCAGCGGGCGGGACAGGGCTTCTGGCTACACCTTC	CASSGRDRASGYTF
NA	TRBV28	TRBJ1-2	NA	TGTGCCAGCAGTTTGAGGGATGGCTACACCTTC	CASSLRDGYTF
NA	TRBV27	TRBJ1-2	TRBD1	TGTGCCAGCAGTCCCGCAGACAGGGGGCTATATGGCTACACCTTC	CASSPADRGLYGYTF
NA	TRBV7-2	TRBJ1-5	TRBD1	TGTGCCAGCAGTTTTACAGGGGGAAGCAATCAGCCCCAGCATTTT	CASSFTGGSNQPQHF
few	TRBV6-5	TRBJ2-7	NA	TGTGCCAGCAGTTACTCGAGGGTGGGGAATGGGGAGCAGTACTTC	CASSYSRVGNGEQYF
NA	TRBV7-9	TRBJ2-7	NA	TGTTCCAGCAGCGGAAGGGGGGGCACGTACGAGCAGTACTTC	CSSSGRGGTYEQYF
NA	TRBV9	TRBJ1-2	NA	TGTGCCAGCAGCCCCGGGGGGGGCTATGGCTACACCTTC	CASSPGGGYGYTF
NA	TRBV7-8	TRBJ2-1	NA	TGTGCCAGCAGCTTATTTGGATCGGCGGCGTACAATGAGCAGTTCTTC	CASSLFGSAAYNEQFF
NA	TRBV7-8	TRBJ2-7	TRBD2	TGTGCCAGCAGCTTAGGTCTAGCGGGCGCCTACGAGCAGTACTTC	CASSLGLAGAYEQYF
NA	TRBV7-9	TRBJ1-4	NA	TGTGCCAGCAGCTTAGGAGAGTATAGTAATGAAAAACTGTTTTTT	CASSLGEYSNEKLFF
NA	TRBV15	TRBJ2-7	NA	TGTGCCACCAGCAAAGGAAGGGAGCCGACCGAGCAGTACTTC	CATSKGREPTEQYF
NA	TRBV4-3	TRBJ2-3	NA	TGCGCCAGCAGCCAATGGGTCCAGGGCTCTTCTAGCACAGATACGCAGTATTTT	CASSQWVQGSSSTDTQYF
NA	TRBV7-9	TRBJ2-2	NA	TGTGCCAGCAGCTCCGGAGAAAATGTCAACACCGGGGAGCTGTTTTTT	CASSSGENVNTGELFF
NA	TRBV13	TRBJ1-1	TRBD1	TGTGCCAGCAGCTGGGGACAGGGGCCGCAAACTGAAGCTTTCTTT	CASSWGQGPQTEAFF
NA	TRBV4-2	TRBJ2-1	TRBD1	TGTGCCAGCAGCCCTACAGGGGGCCTAAGGAATGAGCAGTTCTTC	CASSPTGGLRNEQFF
NA	TRBV28	TRBJ1-2	NA	TGTGCCAGCAGTTCATTCGGGGTTGGCTACACCTTC	CASSSFGVGYTF
few	TRBV6-4	TRBJ2-3	NA	TGTGCCAGCAGTGACGTTGCGGCCAGCACAGATACGCAGTATTTT	CASSDVAASTDTQYF
NA	TRBV18	TRBJ2-1	TRBD1	TGTGCCAGCTCAGGGACAGGGGGTGAGCAGTTCTTC	CASSGTGGEQFF
NA	TRBV27	TRBJ2-7	TRBD2	TGTGCCAGCAGTTTAGCTAGCGGATACTACGAGCAGTACTTC	CASSLASGYYEQYF
few	TRBV29-1	TRBJ2-1	NA	TGCAGCGGGGCGGGGGCGGGAAACAATGAGCAGTTCTTC	CSGAGAGNNEQFF
NA	TRBV14	TRBJ2-1	TRBD1	TGTGCCAGCAGCCTGGGACAGGAGGGAGTCAAGTTCTTC	CASSLGQEGVKFF
NA	TRBV10-3	TRBJ2-3	NA	TGTGCCATCAGTGATCCCGGACTGGGCACAGATACGCAGTATTTT	CAISDPGLGTDTQYF
NA	TRBV5-1	TRBJ1-2	TRBD1	TGCGCCAGCAGCCTCGGAGGACAGGGAAGAGGAGGTGGCTACACCTTC	CASSLGGQGRGGGYTF
NA	TRBV5-1	TRBJ2-1	NA	NA	CASSLEVGGGALF
few	TRBV5-1	TRBJ2-7	NA	TGCGCCAGCAGCTTGAGTTACAACTCCTACGAGCAGTACTTC	CASSLSYNSYEQYF
NA	TRBV7-9	TRBJ2-1	TRBD2	TGTGCCAGCAGCTTACAAAGGACTAGCGGCCTTTGGGGTGAGCAGTTCTTC	CASSLQRTSGLWGEQFF
NA	TRBV5-4	TRBJ2-1	TRBD2	TGTGCCAGCAGCTTGACTAGCGGGGGGGAGCAGTTCTTC	CASSLTSGGEQFF
NA	TRBV5-1	TRBJ2-1	NA	TGCGCCAGCAGCTTGGTGGGAGGCTCCTACAATGAGCAGTTCTTC	CASSLVGGSYNEQFF
NA	TRBV30	TRBJ2-5	NA	TGTGCCTGGTCCAACGAAGTTTCTCGGGAGACCCAGTACTTC	CAWSNEVSRETQYF
few	TRBV7-9	TRBJ2-1	TRBD2	TGTGCCAGCAGCCCGGGACTAGCGGGATGGAGGGATGAGCAGTTCTTC	CASSPGLAGWRDEQFF
NA	TRBV28	TRBJ2-7	TRBD2	TGTGCCAGCAGTTTGAGGGGACTAGCGGGGGGGCCCTACGAGCAGTACTTC	CASSLRGLAGGPYEQYF
NA	TRBV19	TRBJ1-3	TRBD1	TGTGCCAGTACCAAGGGGGGACAGCGAAACACCATATATTTT	CASTKGGQRNTIYF
NA	TRBV4-3	TRBJ2-1	NA	TGCGCCAGCAGCCATCGGGGAGGGGGGCCCTACAATGAGCAGTTCTTC	CASSHRGGGPYNEQFF
NA	TRBV18	TRBJ1-5	TRBD1	TGTGCCAGCTCAGGGGACAGGGGTCAGCCCCAGCATTTT	CASSGDRGQPQHF
NA	TRBV10-3	TRBJ2-7	TRBD1	TGTGCCATCAGTATGACAGGGTCCCACGAGCAGTACTTC	CAISMTGSHEQYF
NA	TRBV4-2	TRBJ1-6	TRBD1	TGTGCCAGCAGCCAACTGACAGGGGGCAATTCACCCCTCCACTTT	CASSQLTGGNSPLHF
few	TRBV5-1	TRBJ2-2	TRBD2	TGCGCCAGCAGCTCTCAGACTAGCGGGGGACTTGGGGAGCTGTTTTTT	CASSSQTSGGLGELFF
NA	TRBV28	TRBJ1-1	TRBD1	TGTGCCAGCAGTTTATACAGGGGGGCGAACACTGAAGCTTTCTTT	CASSLYRGANTEAFF
NA	TRBV6-1	TRBJ2-5	NA	TGTGCCAGCAGTGAATGGCAGGGACAAGAGACCCAGTACTTC	CASSEWQGQETQYF
NA	TRBV25-1	TRBJ1-6	TRBD1	TGTGCCAGCAGTGAATCCACCGGGACAGGGGGCTCACCCCTCCACTTT	CASSESTGTGGSPLHF
NA	TRBV19	TRBJ1-1	NA	TGTGCCAGTAGTATAGATGGTTTAGGGGCTGGCACTGAAGCTTTCTTT	CASSIDGLGAGTEAFF